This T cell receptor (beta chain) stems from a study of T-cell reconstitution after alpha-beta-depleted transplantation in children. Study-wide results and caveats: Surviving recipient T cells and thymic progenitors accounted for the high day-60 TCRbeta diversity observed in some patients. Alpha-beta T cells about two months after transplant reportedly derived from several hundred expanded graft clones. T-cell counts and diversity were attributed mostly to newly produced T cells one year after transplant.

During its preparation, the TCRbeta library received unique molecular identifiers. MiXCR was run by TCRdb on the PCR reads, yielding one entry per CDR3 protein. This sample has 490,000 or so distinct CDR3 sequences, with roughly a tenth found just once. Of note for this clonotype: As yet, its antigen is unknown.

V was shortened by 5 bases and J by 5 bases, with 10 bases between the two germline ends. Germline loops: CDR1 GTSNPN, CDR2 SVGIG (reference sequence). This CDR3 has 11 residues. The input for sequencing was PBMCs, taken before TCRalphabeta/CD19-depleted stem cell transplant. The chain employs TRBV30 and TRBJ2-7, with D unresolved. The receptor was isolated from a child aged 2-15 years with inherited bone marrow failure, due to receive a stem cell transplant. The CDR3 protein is CAWLYENEQYF. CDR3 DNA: TGTGCCTGGTTGTACGAGAACGAGCAGTACTTC.